This passage covers 20 T cell receptor beta chains from one sample sequenced in a study of CD8 T cells in Susac syndrome. Roughly 0.45 to 1 ug RNA was reverse transcribed with random hexamers. TCRdb ran MiXCR on the immunoSEQ multiplex PCR reads and lists one entry per CDR3 protein. This table has about 84,000 distinct CDR3 sequences, 80% to 95% appearing once. The sequenced sample consisted of CD8+ T cells from PBMCs. The receptors come from a human donor in good health.

The V gene is TRBV5-8, the J gene TRBJ2-2, with D uncertain. V was shortened by 0 bases and J by 9 bases, with 6 bases between the two germline ends. The V gene's germline CDR1 is SGHTS and CDR2 YDEGEE. The CDR3 is 12 amino acids. The DNA for the CDR3 is TGTGCCAGCAGCTTGGGGAGTTGGGAGCTGTTTTTT. Protein sequence: CASSLGSWELFF.

The rearrangement joins TRBV20-1 to TRBJ1-6, with 7 bases identical to TRBD1. V lost 0 bases to trimming and J lost 9 bases; unmatched junction nucleotides: 5. The germline CDR1 and CDR2 sequences are DFQATT and SNEGSKA (reference sequence). CDR3 length equals 14 residues. In DNA, the CDR3 is TGCAGTGCTAGAGATGTCCAGGGGGGTTCACCCCTCCACTTT. Translating gives CSARDVQGGSPLHF.

This chain uses TRBV2 with TRBJ1-4; D gene ambiguous. V lost 1 base, J lost 8 bases, and 8 bases lay in between. Germline CDR1 and CDR2: SNHLY and FYNNEI. CDR3 length equals 13 residues. CDR3 amino acids: CASSEGRPEKLFF. The CDR3 nucleotides are TGTGCCAGCAGTGAAGGGAGACCAGAAAAACTGTTTTTT.

The V and J genes are TRBV5-6 and TRBJ2-3, with 15 bases identical to TRBD2. With 4 bases clipped from V and 4 bases from J, the junction kept 7 bases outside the gene matches. The CDR3 consists of 17 residues. Germline lookup yields CDR1 SGHDT and CDR2 YYEEEE. CDR3 sequence (DNA): TGTGCCAGCAGCGAGGGACTAGCGGGGGGTTCCGCAGATACGCAGTATTTT. Protein sequence: CASSEGLAGGSADTQYF.

CDR3 amino acids: CASSQGLAITYEQYF. DNA for the CDR3: TGTGCCAGCAGCCAAGGACTAGCGATTACCTACGAGCAGTACTTC. V is TRBV3-1 and J is TRBJ2-7; 8 nucleotides align to TRBD2. Germline V gene sequence: CDR1 LGHDT, CDR2 YNNKEL (reference sequence). J lost 2 bases, V lost 1 base, and 4 bases had no gene match. This CDR3 comprises 15 residues.

This clonotype was seen a few times. The chain uses TRBV4-1 and TRBJ2-6, with D hard to call. V dropped 0 bases and J dropped 2 bases, with 8 bases sitting between them. The CDR3 is made up of 16 amino acids. Germline values: CDR1 MGHRA, CDR2 YSYEKL. In DNA, the CDR3 is TGCGCCAGCAGCCAAGATGACGTGGCTGGGGCCAACGTCCTGACTTTC. Amino acids: CASSQDDVAGANVLTF.

This clonotype has only one observation. V is TRBV27 and J is TRBJ2-1; maybe TRBD1 (5 bases). The CDR3 length is 14 residues. The V end lost 2 bases, the J end lost 6 bases, and 11 bases lay between the germline ends. Per the germline V gene, CDR1 is MNHEY and CDR2 is SMNVEV (reference sequence). The CDR3 DNA reads TGTGCCAGCAGTTTACATGGGGCGAGCAATGAGCAGTTCTTC. Translating gives CASSLHGASNEQFF.

The gene calls are TRBV5-1 and TRBJ2-1; perhaps TRBD1 as D (5 bases). The germline V gene encodes CDR1 SGHRS and CDR2 YFSETQ. The CDR3 has 15 residues. V was clipped by 0 bases and J by 4 bases, with 11 bases between them. The CDR3 reads CASSLASGIYNEQFF. CDR3 in DNA: TGCGCCAGCAGCTTGGCTTCAGGGATTTACAATGAGCAGTTCTTC.

The chain combines TRBV29-1 with TRBJ1-1; maybe TRBD1 (5 bases). V was shortened by 2 bases and J by 1 base, with 11 bases between the two germline ends. Germline V gives CDR1 SQVTM, CDR2 ANQGSEA. This CDR3 has 14 residues. CDR3 residues: CSVESGRQNTEAFF. CDR3 bases: TGCAGCGTTGAATCGGGACGTCAGAACACTGAAGCTTTCTTT.

This chain joins TRBV7-8 and TRBJ2-7; 12 bases are a match to TRBD1. Trimming took 4 bases from V and 6 from J; bases not matched to a gene: 4. This CDR3 spans 14 amino acids. Germline loops: CDR1 SGHVS, CDR2 FQNEAQ. The CDR3 protein is CASSWGQGAAEQYF. The CDR3 DNA reads as TGTGCCAGCAGCTGGGGACAGGGGGCCGCCGAGCAGTACTTC.

The gene calls are TRBV27 and TRBJ2-5, with D possibly matching TRBD2 (5 bases). The CDR3 is 13 residues long. Trimming left V 2 bases short and J 5 bases short, with 9 bases between. Germline lookup yields CDR1 MNHEY and CDR2 SMNVEV (reference sequence). The CDR3 nucleotides are TGTGCCAGCAGTTTACGAGGGAAGGAGACCCAGTACTTC. Encoded protein: CASSLRGKETQYF.

This clonotype was seen only once. The chain carries TRBV2 and TRBJ2-7; 12 nucleotides match TRBD1. This CDR3 comprises 16 residues. The J segment lost 4 bases and the V segment lost 1 base, leaving 5 bases of the junction unmatched. Germline V gives CDR1 SNHLY, CDR2 FYNNEI. This chain's CDR3 is CASSEVGTGGSYEQYF. The CDR3 bases are TGTGCCAGCAGTGAAGTGGGGACAGGGGGCTCATACGAGCAGTACTTC.

The genes are TRBV7-9 and TRBJ1-5, with 7 bases lining up with TRBD1. The V gene end was trimmed by 5 bases and the J gene end by 7 bases; junction bases not matched to a gene: 8. The CDR3 spans 14 residues. In germline, CDR1 is SEHNR, CDR2 FQNEAQ (reference sequence). In nucleotides, the CDR3 is TGTGCCAGCAGCCCTGACAGGGATCAGCAGCCCCAGCATTTT. This codes for CASSPDRDQQPQHF.

The V and J genes are TRBV6-5 and TRBJ1-6, with TRBD1 matching over 9 bases. Per the germline V gene, CDR1 is MNHEY and CDR2 is SVGAGI. The J segment lost 7 bases and the V segment lost 5 bases, leaving 3 bases of the junction unmatched. This CDR3 contains 14 residues. Written as DNA, the CDR3 is TGTGCCAGCAGTCTGGGACAGGGAAATTCACCCCTCCACTTT. Encoded protein: CASSLGQGNSPLHF.

CDR3 nucleotide sequence: TGTGCCAGCAGAGGGGACAGGGGGTCTAGTACGCAGTATTTT. It encodes CASRGDRGSSTQYF. The rearrangement links TRBV2 to TRBJ2-3, with 11 nucleotides matching TRBD1. Germline CDR1 and CDR2: SNHLY and FYNNEI. J gave up 8 bases and V 6 bases, and 7 bases lay outside the gene matches. CDR3 length: 14 residues. Full variable domain (missing parts from reference TRBV2 and TRBJ2-3): EPEVTQTPSHQVTQMGQEVILRCVPISNHLYFYWYRQILGQKVEFLVSFYNNEISEKSEIFDDQFSVERPDGSNFTLKIRSTKLEDSAMYFCASRGDRGSSTQYFGPGTRLTVL.

The chain carries TRBV9 and TRBJ2-7; 9 bases map to TRBD1. Trimming at V came to 3 bases and at J to 8 bases, leaving 9 bases not matched to a gene. CDR1 SGDLS and CDR2 YYNGEE come from the germline V gene. This CDR3 spans 14 amino acids. The CDR3 region is CASSARDRENQQYF. The CDR3 coding sequence is TGTGCCAGCAGCGCTCGGGACAGGGAAAACCAGCAGTACTTC.

The V and J genes are TRBV20-1 and TRBJ1-5; D unclear. V was clipped by 3 bases and J by 2 bases, with 11 bases between them. CDR3 length: 14 amino acids. Germline V gene sequence: CDR1 DFQATT, CDR2 SNEGSKA (reference sequence). The CDR3 protein is CSASLTGGNQPQHF. The DNA of the CDR3 is TGCAGTGCTAGTCTGACGGGAGGCAATCAGCCCCAGCATTTT.

The rearrangement uses TRBV2 and TRBJ1-2; D unclear. Germline CDR1 SNHLY, CDR2 FYNNEI. The CDR3 loop spans 13 amino acids. Trimming shortened V by 4 bases and J by 4 bases, and 10 bases separated the two germline ends. The CDR3 spells CASSGGILYGYTF. As DNA, the CDR3 is TGTGCCAGCAGTGGAGGCATTCTCTATGGCTACACCTTC.

The chain has TRBV23-1 and TRBJ1-3, with TRBD1 matching over 7 bases. TRBV23-1 is given ORF status, its function remaining uncertain. V trimming: 2 bases; J trimming: 0 bases; junction bases outside the gene matches: 13. The CDR3 has 19 residues. CDR3 residues: CASSQRPDWTGPSGNTIYF. The CDR3 DNA is TGCGCCAGCAGTCAACGCCCGGACTGGACAGGCCCCTCTGGAAACACCATATATTTT.

This chain joins TRBV5-4 and TRBJ2-1; 8 positions match TRBD2. CDR1 SGHNT and CDR2 YYREEE come from the germline V gene (reference sequence). The V gene end was trimmed by 3 bases and the J gene end by 10 bases; junction bases not matched to a gene: 3. This CDR3 is built from 12 residues. This CDR3 is CASSWGGGEQFF. The CDR3, as DNA: TGTGCCAGCAGCTGGGGCGGGGGGGAGCAGTTCTTC.